Presented here are 21 T cell receptor beta chains from one specimen sequenced in a study of T cells in Graves' hyperthyroidism and ophthalmopathy. Template material for amplifying TCR beta CDR3 regions consisted of RNA transcripts. During a first-round RT-PCR of the TCR CDR3, the HTBI primer set was used. TCRdb passed the multiplex PCR reads through MiXCR, listing each CDR3 protein once. This sample has nearly 750,000 distinct CDR3 sequences, with 35% found just once. The specimen sequenced was blood. The receptor set was obtained from a woman between 40 and 50 years old with Graves' hyperthyroidism.

Notes on this clonotype: Given a much more abundant clone one base away, this may be a read error. The V and J genes are TRBV27 and TRBJ1-1; D gene uncertain. Germline CDR1 is MNHEY and CDR2 is SMNVEV (reference sequence). This CDR3 spans 14 amino acids. Trimming cost V 8 bases and J 5 bases, with 18 bases left between them. This CDR3 reads CASHGSGLSTEAFF. The CDR3 region has the DNA TGTGCCAGCCACGGGAGCGGGCTCTCTACTGAAGCTTTCTTT.

Written as DNA, the CDR3 is TGTGCCAGCAGTTACGGGGCAGGGAACGCCTACGAGCAGTACTTC. Translation: CASSYGAGNAYEQYF. The chain couples TRBV7-9 to TRBJ2-7; D might be TRBD1 or TRBD2, each matching 5 bases. The germline V and J ends were trimmed by 6 bases and 2 bases, with 17 bases remaining between them. The germline V gene encodes CDR1 SEHNR and CDR2 FQNEAQ (reference sequence). This CDR3 spans 15 amino acids.

This clonotype was found many times. The chain recombines TRBV7-8 with TRBJ1-2; no reliable D call. The germline CDR1 and CDR2 sequences are SGHVS and FQNEAQ. Trimming pared 0 bases from V and 5 bases from J, leaving 10 bases between. The CDR3 consists of 14 residues. The CDR3 region has the DNA TGTGCCAGCAGCTTAGCAGCAGGAACATATGGCTACACCTTC. Protein product: CASSLAAGTYGYTF.

This clonotype was found many times. CDR3 loop: CASQGALNQPQHF. CDR3 sequence (DNA): TGTGCCAGCCAAGGGGCTTTAAATCAGCCCCAGCATTTT. The chain employs TRBV7-9 and TRBJ1-5, with D maybe TRBD1 (5 bases). Trimming removed 8 bases at V and 4 bases at J, with 12 bases between. The CDR3 is 13 residues long. Germline V lookup: CDR1 SEHNR, CDR2 FQNEAQ (reference sequence).

This clonotype was seen at least ten times. The chain recombines TRBV12-3 or TRBV12-4 with TRBJ2-7; D uncertain. This CDR3 is built from 11 residues. The germline V and J ends were trimmed by 4 bases and 6 bases, with 7 bases remaining between them. CDR3 amino acids: CASSYRSEQYF. For the CDR3, the DNA is TGTGCCAGCAGTTATCGCTCCGAGCAGTACTTC.

Turning to this clonotype: A much bigger clone sits one base away, suggesting this may be a read error. The chain has TRBV7-9 and TRBJ1-5, with D unresolved. V lost 8 bases and J lost 0, with 11 bases in between. In germline, CDR1 is SEHNR, CDR2 FQNEAQ (reference sequence). The CDR3 is 14 residues long. The DNA for the CDR3 is TGTGCCAGCGGCCCGGATAATAGCAATCAGCCCCAGCATTTT. Translated, it gives CASGPDNSNQPQHF.

This clonotype has ten or more counts. The V gene is TRBV5-1, the J gene TRBJ2-7, with D hard to call. Germline V CDR1 and CDR2: SGHRS, YFSETQ. V was cut by 0 bases and J by 6 bases, with 7 bases left in between. The CDR3 has 12 amino acids. The CDR3 reads CASSLAGREQYF. The CDR3 nucleotides are TGCGCCAGCAGCTTGGCTGGGCGCGAGCAGTACTTC. The complete variable domain, with remaining parts taken from reference TRBV5-1 and TRBJ2-7, reads KAGVTQTPRYLIKTRGQQVTLSCSPISGHRSVSWYQQTPGQGLQFLFEYFSETQRNKGNFPGRFSGRQFSNSRSEMNVSTLELGDSALYLCASSLAGREQYFGPGTRLTVT.

This clonotype has more than one count but fewer than ten. The chain uses TRBV10-3 and TRBJ1-1; no clear D. CDR1 is ENHRY and CDR2 is SYGVKD in the germline V gene. V dropped 10 bases and J dropped 0 bases, with 15 bases sitting between them. This CDR3 has 14 residues. CDR3 loop: CASSPDLMNTEAFF. The DNA for the CDR3 is TGTGCCAGCAGCCCCGACCTAATGAACACTGAAGCTTTCTTT.

The V gene is TRBV7-3, the J gene TRBJ2-3; 9 positions agree with TRBD1. Germline CDR1 and CDR2: SGHTA and FQGTGA. This CDR3 has 16 residues. V lost 5 bases, J lost 6 bases, and 12 bases stayed unmatched. CDR3 nucleotides: TGTGCCAGCAGCCCGACGGACAGGGGAGGGTCGGATACGCAGTATTTT. Encoded protein: CASSPTDRGGSDTQYF.

Comments on this clonotype: Possible read error: a much larger clone is one base away. The chain joins TRBV7-2 to TRBJ1-5; 8 nucleotides agree with TRBD1. The CDR3 totals 15 residues. The germline CDR1 and CDR2 sequences are SGHTA and FQGNSA. Trimming cost V 8 bases and J 6 bases; bases outside gene matches: 12. This CDR3 reads CASGLDRVRSQPQHF. CDR3 nucleotide sequence: TGTGCCAGCGGCCTGGACAGGGTCCGAAGTCAGCCCCAGCATTTT.

V usage is TRBV4-3 and J usage is TRBJ1-5, with D unclear. There are 15 residues in the CDR3. CDR1 and CDR2 (germline): LGHNA, YSLEER. Trimming removed 1 base at V and 2 bases at J, with 9 bases between. CDR3 in amino acids: CASSQGRYGNQPQHF. The CDR3, as DNA: TGCGCCAGCAGCCAAGGCAGATATGGCAATCAGCCCCAGCATTTT.

This clonotype was seen repeatedly, ten times or more. The chain joins TRBV7-2 to TRBJ1-2, with 11 bases matching TRBD1. The V and J ends lost 4 bases and 5 bases, in that order; junction bases with no gene match: 6. The CDR3 runs 15 residues. Germline-derived CDR1 and CDR2 are SGHTA and FQGNSA. This CDR3 reads CASSSWDRGGYGYTF. The DNA of the CDR3 is TGTGCCAGCAGCTCCTGGGACAGGGGGGGGTATGGCTACACCTTC.

The chain has TRBV6-2 or TRBV6-3 and TRBJ1-4; the D gene is possibly TRBD1 (5 bases). The CDR3 has 14 amino acids. Trimming took 10 bases from V and 0 from J, leaving 12 bases between them. Germline assignment: CDR1 MNHEY and CDR2 SVGEGT. The CDR3 region is CATWRGATNEKLFF. The CDR3 DNA reads TGTGCCACCTGGAGAGGGGCAACTAATGAAAAACTGTTTTTT.

The CDR3 DNA follows: TGTGCCAGCAGCTTTGGTCCTGGCTACACCTTC. Translated: CASSFGPGYTF. This sequence joins TRBV7-2 and TRBJ1-2, with unresolved D. Looked up from germline, CDR1 is SGHTA and CDR2 is FQGNSA. V lost 3 bases, J lost 7 bases, and 6 bases lay in between. CDR3 length equals 11 residues.

About this clonotype: This sequence may be a read error, since a much larger clone differs from it by one base. The chain is built from TRBV7-9 and TRBJ2-7, with D possibly TRBD1 on 5 matching bases. Deletions cut 5 bases from V and 4 bases from J, with 18 bases between. Germline V gene data show CDR1 as SEHNR and CDR2 as FQNEAQ (reference sequence). This CDR3 has 15 residues. CDR3 protein: CASSPEWGRAYEQYF. The CDR3 DNA follows: TGTGCCAGCAGCCCAGAGTGGGGCAGGGCGTACGAGCAGTACTTC.

The CDR3 loop is CASSLKAGANVLTF. The CDR3, as DNA: TGCGCCAGCAGCTTAAAGGCTGGGGCCAACGTCCTGACTTTC. The rearrangement links TRBV5-1 to TRBJ2-6; D is unclear. Trimming took 2 bases from V and 2 from J, leaving 5 bases between them. The germline V gene has CDR1 SGHRS and CDR2 YFSETQ. CDR3 length equals 14 residues. The entire variable domain, with the rest obtained from reference TRBV5-1 and TRBJ2-6, is as follows: KAGVTQTPRYLIKTRGQQVTLSCSPISGHRSVSWYQQTPGQGLQFLFEYFSETQRNKGNFPGRFSGRQFSNSRSEMNVSTLELGDSALYLCASSLKAGANVLTFGAGSRLTVL.

About this clonotype itself: At one end, the junction sequence differs from germline, possibly due to a read error. V and J are TRBV7-8 and TRBJ2-7, with TRBD2 identical over 7 bases. The CDR3 has 15 amino acids. Germline V CDR1 and CDR2: SGHVS, FQNEAQ. The CDR3 protein is CASSGFGGTYNEQLF. CDR3 sequence (DNA): TGTGCCAGCAGCGGATTCGGGGGGACTTACAATGAGCAGCTCTTC.

This clonotype was observed a few times. CDR3 loop: CATRQSAYEQYF. The CDR3 DNA follows: TGTGCCACCAGGCAGTCCGCCTACGAGCAGTACTTC. The chain combines TRBV6-6 with TRBJ2-7; D gene unclear. The germline V gene encodes CDR1 MNHNY and CDR2 SVGAGI (reference sequence). The V gene lost 10 bases and the J gene lost 2 bases, with 12 bases spanning the gap. This CDR3 has 12 amino acids.

As to this clonotype: A much larger clone differs from this one at a single base, so this may be a read error. The V gene is TRBV2, the J gene TRBJ1-4; TRBD1 is a possible D gene (5 bases). Looked up from germline, CDR1 is SNHLY and CDR2 is FYNNEI. With 6 bases removed from V and 8 bases from J, the gap between germline ends came to 16 bases. The CDR3 is 14 residues long. The CDR3 region has the DNA TGTGCCAGCAGCTTAGGTCCGGGGGAGGAAAAACTGTTTTTT. As protein: CASSLGPGEEKLFF.

The chain carries TRBV10-3 and TRBJ1-4; D remains unclear. V was trimmed by 1 base and J by 2 bases, leaving 5 bases between them. The germline V gene encodes CDR1 ENHRY and CDR2 SYGVKD. The CDR3 runs 14 residues. CDR3 loop: CAISELGTNEKLFF. The CDR3 coding sequence is TGTGCCATCAGTGAGTTAGGGACTAATGAAAAACTGTTTTTT.

This chain joins TRBV7-2 and TRBJ2-3, with a weak D call TRBD1 (6 bases). Per the germline V gene, CDR1 is SGHTA and CDR2 is FQGNSA. V was pared by 5 bases and J by 3 bases, with 15 bases between. This CDR3 comprises 15 residues. The CDR3 is CASSQGTWGTDTQYF. The CDR3 coding sequence is TGTGCCAGCAGCCAAGGGACATGGGGAACAGATACGCAGTATTTT.